This TCR beta chain was found in a study of cytomegalovirus exposure and HLA in healthy donors. The CDR3 sequence is 17 residues long. Germline V CDR1 and CDR2: LGHNA, YSLEER. V shed 1 base and J 7 bases; nucleotides not matched to a gene: 9. The PCR made use of 60 Vbeta and 13 Jbeta primers. Libraries were prepared by immunoSEQ multiplex PCR; TCRdb keeps only in-frame clonotypes and omits some of them. The sample has approximately 150,000 clones, 77% seen once; the top ten hold around 1.5%. The chain uses TRBV4-3 and TRBJ2-2; TRBD2 matches at 10 bases. The sequence came from a woman aged 30 to 39 in good health and CMV-seropositive. The sequencing input was PBMCs. CDR3 amino acids: CASSQAGLAREDGELFF. The CDR3 bases are TGCGCCAGCAGCCAAGCGGGACTAGCGAGGGAAGACGGGGAGCTGTTTTTT.